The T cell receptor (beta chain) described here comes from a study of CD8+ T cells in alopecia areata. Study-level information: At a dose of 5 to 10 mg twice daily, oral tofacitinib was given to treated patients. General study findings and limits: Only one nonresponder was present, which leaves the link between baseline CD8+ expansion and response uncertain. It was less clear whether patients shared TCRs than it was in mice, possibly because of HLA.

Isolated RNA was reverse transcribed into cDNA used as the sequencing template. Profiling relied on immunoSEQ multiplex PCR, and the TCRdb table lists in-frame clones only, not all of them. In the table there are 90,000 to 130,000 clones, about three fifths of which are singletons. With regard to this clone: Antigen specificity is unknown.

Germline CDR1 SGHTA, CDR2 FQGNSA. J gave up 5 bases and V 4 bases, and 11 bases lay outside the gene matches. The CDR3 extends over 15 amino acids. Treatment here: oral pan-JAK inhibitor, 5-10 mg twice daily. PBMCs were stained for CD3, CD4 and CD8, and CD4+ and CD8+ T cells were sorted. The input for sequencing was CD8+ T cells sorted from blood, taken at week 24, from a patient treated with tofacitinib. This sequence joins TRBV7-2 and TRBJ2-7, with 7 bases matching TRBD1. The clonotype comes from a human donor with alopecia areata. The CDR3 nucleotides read TGTGCCAGCAGCTCGATCGGGACAGACTTCGACGAGCAGTACTTC. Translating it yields CASSSIGTDFDEQYF.